A selection of T cell receptor beta chains follows, all from one sample in a study of CXCR3-negative and CXCR3-positive naive CD8 T cells. With the 5' RACE reads reprocessed, TCRdb shows one record per CDR3 protein and no DNA. The sample features roughly 50,000 distinct CDR3 sequences, with over 0.45% in its top ten. Sequences were obtained from naive CXCR3+ CD8+ T cells from blood. These receptors all come from a human donor in good health. Some clones in this sample may be carry-over from other donors' samples. Each CDR3 is given with its conserved first and last residue.

j_call v_call cdr3_length cdr3_aa
TRBJ2-1 TRBV11-2 14 CASTPGQVYNEQFF
TRBJ2-1 TRBV4-3 14 CASSQGDSLFEQFF
TRBJ2-1 TRBV7-9 16 CASSLPGLAGHNEQFF
TRBJ2-2 TRBV19 16 CASSIPQGEGTGELFF
TRBJ2-7 TRBV5-1 15 CASSPDTESSYEQYF
TRBJ2-1 TRBV12-3/TRBV12-4 14 CASSWAGIHNEQFF
TRBJ1-5 TRBV13 12 CASSLDGQPQHF
TRBJ2-1 TRBV12-3/TRBV12-4 13 CASSWTGNNEQFF
TRBJ2-7 TRBV19 14 CASSIEDRTYEQYF
TRBJ1-2 TRBV21-1 16 CASSEGGGRANYGYTF
TRBJ2-3 TRBV20-1 15 CSATPLAGGTDTQYF